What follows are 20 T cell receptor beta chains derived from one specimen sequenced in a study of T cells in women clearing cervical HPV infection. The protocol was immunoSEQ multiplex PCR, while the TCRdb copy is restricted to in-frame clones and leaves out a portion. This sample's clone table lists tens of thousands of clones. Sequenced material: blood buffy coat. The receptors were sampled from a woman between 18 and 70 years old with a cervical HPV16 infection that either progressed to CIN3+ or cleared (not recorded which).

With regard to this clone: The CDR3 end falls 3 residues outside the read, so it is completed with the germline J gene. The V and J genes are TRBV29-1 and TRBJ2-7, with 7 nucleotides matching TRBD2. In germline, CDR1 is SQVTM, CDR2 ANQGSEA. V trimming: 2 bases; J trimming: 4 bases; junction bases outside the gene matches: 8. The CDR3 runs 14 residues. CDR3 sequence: CSVELAGVGYEQYF. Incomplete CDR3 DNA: TGCAGCGTTGAACTGGCGGGAGTGGGTTACGAG.

CDR3 bases read: TGTGCCAGCTCACCAACCGGGACAGGGACTGGGGCCAACGTC. This codes for CASSPTGTGTGANV. The CDR3 in full is CASSPTGTGTGANVLTF. The chain links TRBV18 to TRBJ2-6, with 9 bases that match TRBD1. Sequencing ends 3 residues short of the CDR3 end; the germline J gene provides the rest. Germline assignment: CDR1 KGHSH and CDR2 LQKENI. The length of the CDR3 is 17 residues. V shed 2 bases and J 2 bases; nucleotides not matched to a gene: 4.

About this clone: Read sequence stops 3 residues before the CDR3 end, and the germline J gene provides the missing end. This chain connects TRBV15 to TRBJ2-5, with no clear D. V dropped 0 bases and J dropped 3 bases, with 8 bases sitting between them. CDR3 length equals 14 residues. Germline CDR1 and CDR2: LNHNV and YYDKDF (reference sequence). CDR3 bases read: TGTGCCACCAGCAGAGATCAGTCAGAAGAGACC. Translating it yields CATSRDQSEET. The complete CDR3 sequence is CATSRDQSEETQYF.

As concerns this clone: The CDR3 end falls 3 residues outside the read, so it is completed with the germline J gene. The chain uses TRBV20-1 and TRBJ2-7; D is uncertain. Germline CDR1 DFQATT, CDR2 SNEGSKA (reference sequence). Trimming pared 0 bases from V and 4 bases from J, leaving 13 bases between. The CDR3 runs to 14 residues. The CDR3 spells CSARDRLGAYEQYF. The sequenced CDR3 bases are TGCAGTGCTAGAGATCGGCTGGGCGCATACGAG.

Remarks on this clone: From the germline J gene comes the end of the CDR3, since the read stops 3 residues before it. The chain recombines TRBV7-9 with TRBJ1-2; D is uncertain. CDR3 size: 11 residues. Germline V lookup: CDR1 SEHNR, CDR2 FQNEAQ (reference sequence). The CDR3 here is CASSLSYDYTF. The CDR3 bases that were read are TGTGCCAGCAGCTTGAGCTACGAC.

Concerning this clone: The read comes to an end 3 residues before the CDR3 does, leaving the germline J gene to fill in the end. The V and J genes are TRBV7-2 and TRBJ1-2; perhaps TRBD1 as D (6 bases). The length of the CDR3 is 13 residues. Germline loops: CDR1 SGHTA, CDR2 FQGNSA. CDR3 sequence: CASSGGRDYDYTF. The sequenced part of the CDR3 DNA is TGTGCCAGCAGCGGGGGGCGGGACTACGAC.

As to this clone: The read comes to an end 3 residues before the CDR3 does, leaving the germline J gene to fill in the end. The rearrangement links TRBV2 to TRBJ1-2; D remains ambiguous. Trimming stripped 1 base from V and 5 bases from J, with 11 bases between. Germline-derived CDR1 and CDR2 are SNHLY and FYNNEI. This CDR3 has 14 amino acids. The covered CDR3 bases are TGTGCCAGCAGTGAAGTTATAGCCCAGTATGGC. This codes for CASSEVIAQYG. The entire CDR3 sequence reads CASSEVIAQYGYTF. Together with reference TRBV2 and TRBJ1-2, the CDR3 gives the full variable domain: EPEVTQTPSHQVTQMGQEVILRCVPISNHLYFYWYRQILGQKVEFLVSFYNNEISEKSEIFDDQFSVERPDGSNFTLKIRSTKLEDSAMYFCASSEVIAQYGYTFGSGTRLTVV.

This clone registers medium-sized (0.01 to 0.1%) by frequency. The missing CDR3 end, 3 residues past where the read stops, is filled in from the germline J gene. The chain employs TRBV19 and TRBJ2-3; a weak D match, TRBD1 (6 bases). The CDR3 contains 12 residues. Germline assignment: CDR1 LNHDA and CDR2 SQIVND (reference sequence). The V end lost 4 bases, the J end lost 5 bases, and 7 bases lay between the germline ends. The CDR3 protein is CASSSRGDTQYF. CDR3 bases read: TGTGCCAGTAGTAGCAGGGGAGATACG.

The DNA read from the CDR3 is TGCAGTGCGACTAGCGGGAGCTCCTACGAG. This codes for CSATSGSSYE. The full-length CDR3 reads as CSATSGSSYEQYF. This chain uses TRBV20-1 with TRBJ2-7; the match to TRBD2 covers 12 bases. The CDR3 extends 3 residues past the end of the read, so its final part is completed from the germline J gene. The CDR3 contains 13 residues. V was pared by 6 bases and J by 0 bases, with 0 bases of the junction left unmatched. Germline lookup yields CDR1 DFQATT and CDR2 SNEGSKA (reference sequence).

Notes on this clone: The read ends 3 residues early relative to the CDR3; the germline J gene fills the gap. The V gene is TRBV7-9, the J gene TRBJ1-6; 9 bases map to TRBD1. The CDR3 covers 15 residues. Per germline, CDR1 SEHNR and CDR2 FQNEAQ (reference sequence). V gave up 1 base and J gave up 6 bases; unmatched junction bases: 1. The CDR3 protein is CASSLEGQGNSPLHF. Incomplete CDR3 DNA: TGTGCCAGCAGCTTAGAGGGACAGGGTAATTCACCC.

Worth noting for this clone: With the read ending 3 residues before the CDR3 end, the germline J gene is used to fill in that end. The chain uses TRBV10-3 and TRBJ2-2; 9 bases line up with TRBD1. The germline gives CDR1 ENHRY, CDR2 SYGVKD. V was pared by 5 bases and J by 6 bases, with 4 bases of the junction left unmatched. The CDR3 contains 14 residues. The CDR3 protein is CAISMDRGPGELFF. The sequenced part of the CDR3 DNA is TGTGCCATCAGTATGGACAGGGGACCCGGGGAG.

The CDR3 DNA, read in part, is TGTGCCAGCTCACTCGCTAGTCCCAGCACAGATACG. Protein: CASSLASPSTDT. The CDR3, in full, reads CASSLASPSTDTQYF. J is TRBJ2-3 and V is TRBV18; D is uncertain. From the germline J gene comes the end of the CDR3, since the read stops 3 residues before it. Trimming took off 4 bases at V and 0 bases at J, with 11 bases between the two ends. Germline V gives CDR1 KGHSH, CDR2 LQKENI. This CDR3 has 15 residues.

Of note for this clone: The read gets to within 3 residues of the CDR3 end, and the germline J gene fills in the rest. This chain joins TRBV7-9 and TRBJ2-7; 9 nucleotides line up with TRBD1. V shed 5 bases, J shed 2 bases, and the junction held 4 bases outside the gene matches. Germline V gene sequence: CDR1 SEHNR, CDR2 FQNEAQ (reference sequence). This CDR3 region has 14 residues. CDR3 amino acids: CASSPRDRAYEQYF. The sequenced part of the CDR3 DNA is TGTGCCAGCAGCCCCCGGGACAGGGCCTACGAG.

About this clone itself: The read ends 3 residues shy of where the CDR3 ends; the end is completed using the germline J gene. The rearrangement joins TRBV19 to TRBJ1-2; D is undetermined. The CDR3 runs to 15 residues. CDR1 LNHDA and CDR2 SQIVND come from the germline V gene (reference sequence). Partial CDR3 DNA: TGTGCCAGTAGTATTGTAGGACTAGCGGGAGGTGAC. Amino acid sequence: CASSIVGLAGGD. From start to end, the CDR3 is CASSIVGLAGGDYTF.

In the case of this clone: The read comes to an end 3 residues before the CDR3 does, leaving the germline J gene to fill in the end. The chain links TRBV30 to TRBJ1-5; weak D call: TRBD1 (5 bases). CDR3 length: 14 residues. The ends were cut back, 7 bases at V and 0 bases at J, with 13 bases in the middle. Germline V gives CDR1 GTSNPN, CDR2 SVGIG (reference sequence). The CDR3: CALTEDISNQPQHF. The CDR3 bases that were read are TGTGCCTTAACGGAGGACATTAGCAATCAGCCC.

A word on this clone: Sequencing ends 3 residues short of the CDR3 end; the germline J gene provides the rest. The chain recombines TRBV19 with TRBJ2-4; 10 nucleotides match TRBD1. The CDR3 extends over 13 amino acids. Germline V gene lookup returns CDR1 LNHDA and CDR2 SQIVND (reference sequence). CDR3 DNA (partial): TGTGCCACTTCAATGACAGGGGGCAGAGGT. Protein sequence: CATSMTGGRG. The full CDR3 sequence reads CATSMTGGRGQYF.

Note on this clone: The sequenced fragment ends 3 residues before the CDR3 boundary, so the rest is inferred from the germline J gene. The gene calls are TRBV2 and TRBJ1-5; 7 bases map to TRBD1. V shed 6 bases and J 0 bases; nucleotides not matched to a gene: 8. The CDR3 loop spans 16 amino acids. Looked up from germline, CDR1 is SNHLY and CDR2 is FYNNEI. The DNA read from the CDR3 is TGTGCCAGCAGCCGGGACAGCCAATATAGCAATCAGCCC. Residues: CASSRDSQYSNQP. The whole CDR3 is CASSRDSQYSNQPQHF.

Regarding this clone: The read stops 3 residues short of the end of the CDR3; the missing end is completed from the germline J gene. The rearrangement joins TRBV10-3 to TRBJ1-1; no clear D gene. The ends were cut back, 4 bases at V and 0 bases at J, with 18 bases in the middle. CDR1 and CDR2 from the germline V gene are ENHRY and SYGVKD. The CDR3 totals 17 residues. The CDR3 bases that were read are TGTGCCATCAGTGGGCCAGTGGGCCTGTCGATGAACACTGAA. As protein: CAISGPVGLSMNTE. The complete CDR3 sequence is CAISGPVGLSMNTEAFF.

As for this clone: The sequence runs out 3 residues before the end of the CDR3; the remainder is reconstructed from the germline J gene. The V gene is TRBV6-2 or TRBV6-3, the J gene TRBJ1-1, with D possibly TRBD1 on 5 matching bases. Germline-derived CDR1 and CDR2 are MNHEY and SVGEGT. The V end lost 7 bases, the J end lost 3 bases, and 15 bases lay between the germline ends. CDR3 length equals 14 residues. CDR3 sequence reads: CASIYSPGYTEAFF. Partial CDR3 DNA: TGTGCCAGCATATATTCTCCAGGGTACACTGAA.

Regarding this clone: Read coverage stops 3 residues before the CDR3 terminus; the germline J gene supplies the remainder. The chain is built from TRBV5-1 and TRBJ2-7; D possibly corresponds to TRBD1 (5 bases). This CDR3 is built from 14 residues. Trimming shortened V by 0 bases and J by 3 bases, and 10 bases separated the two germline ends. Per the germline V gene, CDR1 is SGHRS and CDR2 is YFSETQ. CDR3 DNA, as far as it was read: TGCGCCAGCAGCTTGGAAGGCAGGGACTACGAG. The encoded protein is CASSLEGRDYE. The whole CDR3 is CASSLEGRDYEQYF.